This T cell receptor (beta chain) was sequenced for a study of CD8+ T cells in alopecia areata. Regarding the study as a whole: With patients, TCR sharing proved less clear than in mice, a difference possibly related to HLA. Tissue-resident alphabeta T cells belonging to normal skin likewise get sequenced within scalp specimens. It was lesional scalp, especially alopecia totalis/universalis, that showed higher clonality than normal scalp.

On this clone itself: Its antigen is currently unknown.

The authors extracted RNA and reverse transcribed it into cDNA as the sequencing template. TCRdb's copy holds only in-frame clones and misses some; the assay was immunoSEQ multiplex PCR. The table lists about 150,000 clones, less than 65% of them singletons. There are 14 residues in the CDR3. Trimming removed 3 bases at V and 2 bases at J, with 8 bases between. Germline V gene sequence: CDR1 MDHEN, CDR2 SYDVKM. This rearrangement joins TRBV28 to TRBJ1-5; D is uncertain. Source material: CD8+ T cells sorted from blood. The TCR sequence derives from a human donor in good health. For the CDR3, the DNA is TGTGCCAGCAGTTTGGTGGGTGGCAATCAGCCCCAGCATTTT. As protein: CASSLVGGNQPQHF.